One and the same sample provided the 23 T cell receptor beta chains below, sequenced in a study of Graves' ophthalmopathy and Graves' hyperthyroidism (dated by TCRdb to between 2018 and 2020). This sample was sequenced with an Illumina HiSeq 2000. For repertoire sequencing, the TCR beta CDR3 regions were amplified from RNA transcripts. HTBI primers and the Qiagen OneStep RT-PCR kit were used in a first-round RT-PCR, which was followed by a second-round multiplex PCR, size selection and purification. TCRdb reworked the public reads: Q25 trimming with fastp, MiXCR clone assembly, productive beta chains retained. CDR3 protein duplicates are merged, each entry listing the most common genes and DNA. The sample profile shows about 600,000 distinct CDR3 sequences; under 45% of them were found once. In total, the top ten clones hold roughly 4% of the sample. The sample was peripheral blood or thyroid tissue (not recorded which). Every receptor here comes from an adult man with Graves' hyperthyroidism.

The V and J genes are TRBV6-5 and TRBJ1-4; the match to TRBD1 covers 8 bases. This CDR3 has 14 residues. The germline gives CDR1 MNHEY, CDR2 SVGAGI. The ends lost 8 bases at V and 7 bases at J; junction bases unmatched: 9. The CDR3 protein is CASGPTGVREKLFF. CDR3 nucleotides: TGTGCCAGCGGCCCGACAGGGGTTCGTGAAAAACTGTTTTTT.

This clonotype came up many times. This chain uses TRBV12-3 or TRBV12-4 with TRBJ1-1; a possible D gene is TRBD1 (6 bases). V lost 6 bases, J lost 5 bases, and 13 bases lay in between. CDR3 length: 13 residues. The CDR3 is CASSPGARTEAFF. The CDR3 bases are TGTGCCAGCAGCCCGGGGGCGCGGACTGAAGCTTTCTTT.

The CDR3 DNA sequence: TGCAGTGCTAGACCTGGGGATCGAGAGACCCAGTACTTC. Residues: CSARPGDRETQYF. The chain uses TRBV20-1 and TRBJ2-5; D is uncertain. V lost 2 bases and J 4 bases, leaving 11 bases between the germline ends. Per germline, CDR1 DFQATT and CDR2 SNEGSKA (reference sequence). CDR3 length: 13 amino acids.

This clonotype was counted many times. CDR3: CASSLLDSTYGYTF. CDR3 nucleotides: TGTGCCAGCAGCCTACTGGACAGCACCTATGGCTACACCTTC. The chain recombines TRBV3-1 with TRBJ1-2; D might be TRBD1 (6 bases). CDR3 size: 14 residues. From germline, CDR1 is LGHDT and CDR2 YNNKEL (reference sequence). Trimming left V 4 bases short and J 4 bases short, with 13 bases between.

This clonotype was detected many times. The V call is TRBV2, the J call TRBJ2-2; 9 nucleotides line up with TRBD1. This CDR3 is 17 amino acids long. CDR1 and CDR2 (germline): SNHLY, FYNNEI. Germline trimming cut 5 bases from V and 11 bases from J; bases unmatched to any gene: 18. CDR3 sequence: CASSLQLPGRQGGELFF. CDR3 DNA sequence: TGTGCCAGCAGTTTGCAACTCCCGGGTCGACAGGGGGGCGAGCTGTTTTTT.

V usage is TRBV5-1 and J usage is TRBJ1-5, with D unresolved. Germline V gene sequence: CDR1 SGHRS, CDR2 YFSETQ. The V end lost 1 base, the J end lost 7 bases, and 9 bases lay between the germline ends. CDR3 length: 13 amino acids. The CDR3 nucleotides are TGCGCCAGCAGCTTGTCCTCGCGGCAGCCCCAGCATTTT. Protein sequence: CASSLSSRQPQHF.

This clonotype has a count of ten or more. The genes are TRBV7-2 and TRBJ1-3, with a possible D match to TRBD1 (5 bases). CDR1 is SGHTA, CDR2 FQGNSA, per germline. The ends were cut back, 11 bases at V and 0 bases at J, with 23 bases in the middle. The CDR3 runs to 17 residues. As DNA, the CDR3 is TGTGCCGAAGGAGGTTTATCTACAGGCCGCTCTGGAAACACCATATATTTT. The encoded protein is CAEGGLSTGRSGNTIYF.

This sequence joins TRBV7-1 and TRBJ1-1; possibly TRBD1 for D (5 bases). Being an ORF, TRBV7-1 has a function that is uncertain. This CDR3 has 15 residues. V was cut by 0 bases and J by 4 bases, with 12 bases left in between. The CDR3 nucleotides read TGTGCCAGCAGCTCAGCGGGACTAAGGTTCACTGAAGCTTTCTTT. It is translated as CASSSAGLRFTEAFF.

The rearrangement uses TRBV5-5 and TRBJ2-7; D is possibly TRBD1 (5 bases). Germline assignment: CDR1 SGHKS and CDR2 YYEKEE (reference sequence). The V end lost 2 bases, the J end lost 5 bases, and 17 bases lay between the germline ends. The length of the CDR3 is 15 residues. The CDR3 DNA reads TGTGCCAGCAGCTTAGGGGCAGGGATGCAAAACGAGCAGTACTTC. It specifies CASSLGAGMQNEQYF.

This clonotype was counted a few times. This chain connects TRBV9 to TRBJ2-3; 9 positions agree with TRBD2. The CDR3 loop spans 15 amino acids. CDR1 is SGDLS, CDR2 YYNGEE, per germline. Germline trimming cut 3 bases from V and 5 bases from J; bases unmatched to any gene: 7. The CDR3 coding sequence is TGTGCCAGCAGCGCCGTAGCGGGAGTGGGAGATACGCAGTATTTT. Encoded protein: CASSAVAGVGDTQYF.

This chain joins TRBV28 and TRBJ2-7; TRBD1 agrees at 8 bases. Germline assignment: CDR1 MDHEN and CDR2 SYDVKM. Trimming at V came to 7 bases and at J to 10 bases, leaving 9 bases not matched to a gene. This CDR3 has 12 amino acids. CDR3 in amino acids: CASKGDRLGQYF. The DNA of the CDR3 is TGTGCCAGCAAGGGGGACAGGCTTGGACAGTACTTC.

The V gene is TRBV19, the J gene TRBJ2-6; D is possibly TRBD1 or TRBD2 (5 bases each). Germline V gene data show CDR1 as LNHDA and CDR2 as SQIVND (reference sequence). This CDR3 has 14 amino acids. V was cut by 3 bases and J by 11 bases, with 14 bases left in between. CDR3 sequence (DNA): TGTGCCAGTAGTATGGGGGACGGAGACTACGTCCTGACTTTC. Amino acids: CASSMGDGDYVLTF.

The chain employs TRBV10-3 and TRBJ2-2; 11 nucleotides line up with TRBD2. The length of the CDR3 is 16 residues. Germline CDR1 ENHRY, CDR2 SYGVKD. After removal of 10 bases from V and 0 bases from J, the junction contained 7 bases not matched to a gene. This chain's CDR3 is CASRRSGGANTGELFF. CDR3 DNA sequence: TGTGCCAGCAGACGTAGCGGGGGGGCGAACACCGGGGAGCTGTTTTTT.

This clonotype was counted only a few times. The rearrangement links TRBV4-1 to TRBJ2-2; no definite D call. The CDR3 totals 17 residues. V was clipped by 3 bases and J by 8 bases, with 22 bases between them. The germline V gene has CDR1 MGHRA and CDR2 YSYEKL. CDR3 nucleotide sequence: TGCGCCAGCAGCCACAGGATGGCAGCGACTTATCCAGGGGAGCTGTTTTTT. Encoded protein: CASSHRMAATYPGELFF.

This clonotype was seen many times. The chain couples TRBV6-5 to TRBJ1-1; 10 bases agree with TRBD1. Germline CDR1 MNHEY, CDR2 SVGAGI. The CDR3 is made up of 17 amino acids. Germline trimming cut 7 bases from V and 0 bases from J; bases unmatched to any gene: 11. The CDR3 reads CASTRGTGAIMNTEAFF. As DNA, the CDR3 is TGTGCCAGCACCCGGGGGACAGGGGCGATCATGAACACTGAAGCTTTCTTT.

The chain joins TRBV7-2 to TRBJ2-7; 7 bases line up with TRBD1. This CDR3 is built from 13 residues. The germline CDR1 and CDR2 sequences are SGHTA and FQGNSA. The junction had 9 bases not matched to a gene; V was cut back by 6 bases and J by 7 bases. This CDR3 is CASRLDRVSEQYF. The CDR3 DNA follows: TGTGCCAGCAGACTCGACAGGGTGAGTGAGCAGTACTTC.

This clonotype was detected many times. The chain joins TRBV7-9 to TRBJ1-4; D gene uncertain. The CDR3 is 15 amino acids. With 10 bases removed from V and 5 bases from J, the gap between germline ends came to 20 bases. Germline V gives CDR1 SEHNR, CDR2 FQNEAQ (reference sequence). Written as DNA, the CDR3 is TGTGCCACCACTTCCATCAAGGTCGGGAATGAAAAACTGTTTTTT. Protein product: CATTSIKVGNEKLFF.

The CDR3 nucleotides are TGTGCCAGCAGTGAAGCCCTTAGCGGGAGACCCGAGCAGTACTTC. Protein: CASSEALSGRPEQYF. The gene calls are TRBV2 and TRBJ2-7, with 9 bases aligning to TRBD2. With 0 bases clipped from V and 6 bases from J, the junction kept 6 bases outside the gene matches. The CDR3 is made up of 15 amino acids. Germline assignment: CDR1 SNHLY and CDR2 FYNNEI.

This clonotype showed up just a few times. The chain combines TRBV7-3 with TRBJ1-1, with D possibly TRBD1 on 6 matching bases. V was shortened by 4 bases and J by 4 bases, with 10 bases between the two germline ends. The germline gives CDR1 SGHTA, CDR2 FQGTGA. The CDR3 has 13 residues. CDR3 DNA: TGTGCCAGCAGCTCTGGGGGGCCCACTGAAGCTTTCTTT. This gives the protein CASSSGGPTEAFF.

This clonotype was counted many times. The V and J genes are TRBV28 and TRBJ1-5; no clear D gene. The CDR3 is 14 residues long. The V and J ends lost 6 bases and 2 bases respectively, with 11 bases between them. The germline gives CDR1 MDHEN, CDR2 SYDVKM. CDR3 coding DNA: TGTGCCAGCAGAACCCCAGGAGGCAATCAGCCCCAGCATTTT. The encoded protein is CASRTPGGNQPQHF.

This clonotype has a count of ten or more. This chain joins TRBV10-3 and TRBJ2-7, with 8 bases that match TRBD2. V shed 6 bases and J 6 bases; nucleotides not matched to a gene: 19. CDR3 length: 17 amino acids. Germline values: CDR1 ENHRY, CDR2 SYGVKD. This CDR3 reads CAISALLAGGPGIEQYF. In DNA, the CDR3 is TGTGCCATCAGCGCGTTGTTGGCGGGAGGCCCTGGGATCGAGCAGTACTTC.

The genes are TRBV18 and TRBJ2-7; either TRBD1 or TRBD2 may fit D (5 bases each). The CDR3 has 14 residues. The ends were cut back, 5 bases at V and 1 base at J, with 12 bases in the middle. Per germline, CDR1 KGHSH and CDR2 LQKENI. The CDR3 bases are TGTGCCAGCTCAGGGGGAGATGCGTCCTACGAGCAGTACTTC. Its translation is CASSGGDASYEQYF.

This clonotype has at least ten counts. V is TRBV19 and J is TRBJ2-7; 7 bases line up with TRBD1. The J segment lost 2 bases and the V segment lost 6 bases, leaving 10 bases of the junction unmatched. The CDR3 contains 15 residues. CDR1 is LNHDA and CDR2 is SQIVND in the germline V gene (reference sequence). CDR3: CASSARDRVPYEQYF. CDR3 nucleotide sequence: TGTGCCAGTAGCGCCCGAGACAGGGTCCCCTACGAGCAGTACTTC.